This T cell receptor beta chain originates from a study of T cell responses to AZD1222 COVID-19 vaccine. General study findings and limits: Across spike, vaccine-associated CD4 TCRs were found, dominant at 160-218 and 743-854. Only a handful of AZD1222 recipients, roughly 6 in all, had baseline seropositivity. Sampled repertoires all dated from after the peak T cell response. Donor demographics were predominantly white British with a female majority; clonal diversity may be underestimated.

The table came from immunoSEQ multiplex PCR; TCRdb's copy has only in-frame clones and leaves some out. This sample carries approximately 200,000 clones, about 90% of them seen once, and the ten largest clones take 7.7%. Notes on this clone: What it binds is not known.

The junction had 8 bases not matched to a gene; V was cut back by 6 bases and J by 5 bases. Germline lookup yields CDR1 MDHEN and CDR2 SYDVKM. This CDR3 contains 15 residues. This sequence originates from an adult in good health. Sequenced here: peripheral blood, sampled on day 0 of AZD1222 vaccination. The chain couples TRBV28 to TRBJ2-2, with TRBD1 matching 8 bases. CDR3 sequence: CASSPTGGNTGELFF. CDR3 sequence (DNA): TGTGCCAGCAGCCCAACAGGGGGGAATACCGGGGAGCTGTTTTTT.